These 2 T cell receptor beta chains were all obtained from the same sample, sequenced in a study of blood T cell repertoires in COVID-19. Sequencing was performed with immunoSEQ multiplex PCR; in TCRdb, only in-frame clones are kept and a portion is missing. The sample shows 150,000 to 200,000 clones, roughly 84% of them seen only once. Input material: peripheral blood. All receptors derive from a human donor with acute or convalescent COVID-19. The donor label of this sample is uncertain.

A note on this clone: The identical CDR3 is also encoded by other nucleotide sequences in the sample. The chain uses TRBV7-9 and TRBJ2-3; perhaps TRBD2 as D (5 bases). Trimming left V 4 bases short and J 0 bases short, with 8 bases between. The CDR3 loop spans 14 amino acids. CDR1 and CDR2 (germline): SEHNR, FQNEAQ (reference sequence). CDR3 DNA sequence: TGTGCCAGCAGCTCCGGACTTAGCACAGATACGCAGTATTTT. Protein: CASSSGLSTDTQYF.

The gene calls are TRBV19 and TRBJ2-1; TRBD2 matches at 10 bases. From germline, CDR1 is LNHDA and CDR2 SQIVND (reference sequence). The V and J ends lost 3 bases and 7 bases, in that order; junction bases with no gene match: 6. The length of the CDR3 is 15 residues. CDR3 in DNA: TGTGCCAGTAGTATTGGGTCTAGCGGGAGAAATGAGCAGTTCTTC. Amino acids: CASSIGSSGRNEQFF.